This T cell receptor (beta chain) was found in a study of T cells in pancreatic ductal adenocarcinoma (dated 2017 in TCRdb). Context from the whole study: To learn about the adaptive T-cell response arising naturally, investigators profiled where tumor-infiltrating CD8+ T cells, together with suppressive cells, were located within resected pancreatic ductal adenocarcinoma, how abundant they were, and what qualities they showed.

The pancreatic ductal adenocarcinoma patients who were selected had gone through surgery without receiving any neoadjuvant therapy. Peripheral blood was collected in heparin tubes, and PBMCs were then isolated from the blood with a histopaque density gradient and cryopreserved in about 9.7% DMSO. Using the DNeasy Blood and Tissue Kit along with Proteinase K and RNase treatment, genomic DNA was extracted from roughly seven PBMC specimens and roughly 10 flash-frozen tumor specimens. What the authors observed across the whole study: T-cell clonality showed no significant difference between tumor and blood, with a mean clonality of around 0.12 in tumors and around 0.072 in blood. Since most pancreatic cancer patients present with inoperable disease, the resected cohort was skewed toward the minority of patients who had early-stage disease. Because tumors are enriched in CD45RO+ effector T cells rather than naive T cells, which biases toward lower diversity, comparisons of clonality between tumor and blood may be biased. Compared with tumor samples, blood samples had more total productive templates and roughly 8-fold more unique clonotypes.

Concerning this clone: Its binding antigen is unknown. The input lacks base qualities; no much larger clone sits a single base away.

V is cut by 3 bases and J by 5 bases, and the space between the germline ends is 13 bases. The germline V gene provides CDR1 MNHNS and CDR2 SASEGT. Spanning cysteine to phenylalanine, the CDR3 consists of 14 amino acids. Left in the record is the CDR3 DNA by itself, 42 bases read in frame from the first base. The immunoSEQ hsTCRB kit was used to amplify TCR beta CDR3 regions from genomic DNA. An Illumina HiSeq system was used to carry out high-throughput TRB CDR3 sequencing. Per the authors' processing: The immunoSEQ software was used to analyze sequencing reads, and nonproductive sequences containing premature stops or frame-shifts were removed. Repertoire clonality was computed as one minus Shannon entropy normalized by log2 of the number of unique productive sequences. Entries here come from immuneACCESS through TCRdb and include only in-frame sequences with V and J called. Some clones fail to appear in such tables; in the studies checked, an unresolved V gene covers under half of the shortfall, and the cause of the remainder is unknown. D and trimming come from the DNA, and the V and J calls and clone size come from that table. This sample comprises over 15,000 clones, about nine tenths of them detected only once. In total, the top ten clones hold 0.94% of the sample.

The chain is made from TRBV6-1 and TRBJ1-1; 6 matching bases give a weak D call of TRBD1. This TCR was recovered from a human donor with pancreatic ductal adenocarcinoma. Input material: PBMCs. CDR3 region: CASSDRGKTTEAFF. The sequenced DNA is TGTGCCAGCAGTGACAGGGGAAAAACAACTGAAGCTTTCTTT.